The clone carrying this TCR beta chain was seen a handful of times. The V and J ends lost 5 bases and 0 bases respectively, with 10 bases between them. The CDR3 is made up of 13 amino acids. Germline assignment: CDR1 DFQATT and CDR2 SNEGSKA (reference sequence). MiXCR was run by TCRdb on the RT-PCR reads, yielding one entry per CDR3 protein. The table shows hundreds of thousands of distinct CDR3 sequences, with around 8% occurring only once. The data originate from a study of response to subunit inactivated influenza vaccine. This clonotype originated in a man aged 50 to 75 who received an inactivated influenza vaccine. The source was PBMCs from blood, collected roughly 24 months after vaccination. The chain recombines TRBV20-1 with TRBJ1-2, with a tentative D call TRBD1 (5 bases). The CDR3 protein is CSAPGYPNYGYTF. As DNA, the CDR3 is TGCAGTGCTCCAGGGTACCCTAACTATGGCTACACCTTC.